This passage covers 5 T cell receptor beta chains from one sample sequenced in a study of blood T cell repertoires in COVID-19. The table came from immunoSEQ multiplex PCR; TCRdb's copy has only in-frame clones and leaves some out. The sample contains 150,000 to 200,000 clones, 65% to 85% of which appear only once. Input material: PBMCs or T cells enriched from blood (not recorded which). The receptors shown here come from a woman in her 50s in a cohort exposed to, infected with or recovered from COVID-19 (not recorded which).

The table lists this clone with a count of one. This chain connects TRBV27 to TRBJ2-7, with unresolved D. CDR1 and CDR2 from the germline V gene are MNHEY and SMNVEV (reference sequence). The V gene lost 5 bases and the J gene lost 1 base, with 6 bases spanning the gap. This CDR3 has 12 amino acids. The CDR3 region has the DNA TGTGCCAGCAGTCCCCAATCCTACGAGCAGTACTTC. Translation gives CASSPQSYEQYF.

CDR3 in amino acids: CASSPDSTGIKSPLHF. CDR3 DNA sequence: TGCGCCAGCAGCCCTGACTCGACAGGGATTAAATCACCCCTCCACTTT. The chain carries TRBV5-1 and TRBJ1-6, with 7 bases lining up with TRBD1. CDR1 is SGHRS, CDR2 YFSETQ, per germline. V trimming: 4 bases; J trimming: 10 bases; junction bases outside the gene matches: 14. CDR3 length equals 16 residues.

The chain uses TRBV12-3 or TRBV12-4 and TRBJ2-3; 7 nucleotides agree with TRBD2. The CDR3 sequence is 12 residues long. With 4 bases clipped from V and 8 bases from J, the junction kept 3 bases outside the gene matches. The chain's CDR3 is CASSSPGGTQYF. For the CDR3, the DNA is TGTGCCAGCAGTTCCCCGGGGGGTACGCAGTATTTT.

This clone came up a few times. The rearrangement joins TRBV19 to TRBJ2-3, with 10 bases identical to TRBD2. The V and J ends lost 3 bases and 0 bases, in that order; junction bases with no gene match: 0. Germline-derived CDR1 and CDR2 are LNHDA and SQIVND (reference sequence). CDR3 size: 15 residues. CDR3 bases: TGTGCCAGTAGTATGGGACTAGCGAGCACAGATACGCAGTATTTT. Amino acids: CASSMGLASTDTQYF.

The chain uses TRBV29-1 and TRBJ2-3, with a tentative D call TRBD2 (5 bases). The germline V and J ends were trimmed by 8 bases and 3 bases, with 18 bases remaining between them. The CDR3 runs 14 residues. CDR1 is SQVTM and CDR2 is ANQGSEA in the germline V gene. CDR3 sequence reads: CSTPGRTLTDTQYF. The CDR3 DNA follows: TGCAGCACCCCAGGACGGACTCTAACAGATACGCAGTATTTT.